The TCR beta chain under discussion was sequenced for a study of blood T cell repertoires in COVID-19. Libraries were prepared by immunoSEQ multiplex PCR; TCRdb keeps only in-frame clonotypes and omits some of them. The table has a few hundred thousand clones, 90% seen once. CDR3 length: 14 residues. The V gene's germline CDR1 is SGHRS and CDR2 YFSETQ. V shed 4 bases, J shed 2 bases, and the junction held 3 bases outside the gene matches. In its sample, this clone was seen once. Sequencing was done on a sample of PBMCs or T cells enriched from blood (not recorded which). This TCR derives from a woman younger than 35 with acute COVID-19. The V gene is TRBV5-1, the J gene TRBJ2-1, with 7 positions matching TRBD1. The CDR3 reads CASSAGGAYNEQFF. The CDR3 DNA is TGCGCCAGCAGCGCAGGGGGAGCCTACAATGAGCAGTTCTTC.